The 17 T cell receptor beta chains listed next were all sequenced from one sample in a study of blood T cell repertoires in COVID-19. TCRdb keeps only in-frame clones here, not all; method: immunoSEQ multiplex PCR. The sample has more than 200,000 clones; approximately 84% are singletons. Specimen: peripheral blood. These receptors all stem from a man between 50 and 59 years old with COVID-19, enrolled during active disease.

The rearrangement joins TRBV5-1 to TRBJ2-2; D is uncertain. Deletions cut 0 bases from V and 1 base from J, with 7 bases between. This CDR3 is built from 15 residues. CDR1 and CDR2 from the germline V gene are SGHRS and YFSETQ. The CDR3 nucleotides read TGCGCCAGCAGCTTGGCCGGTAAGAACACCGGGGAGCTGTTTTTT. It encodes CASSLAGKNTGELFF.

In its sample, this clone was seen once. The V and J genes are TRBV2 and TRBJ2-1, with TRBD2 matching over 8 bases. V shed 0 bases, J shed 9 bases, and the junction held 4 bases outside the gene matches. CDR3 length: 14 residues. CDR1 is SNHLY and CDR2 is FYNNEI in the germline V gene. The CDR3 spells CASSEASGIGEQFF. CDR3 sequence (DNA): TGTGCCAGCAGTGAAGCTAGCGGGATCGGTGAGCAGTTCTTC.

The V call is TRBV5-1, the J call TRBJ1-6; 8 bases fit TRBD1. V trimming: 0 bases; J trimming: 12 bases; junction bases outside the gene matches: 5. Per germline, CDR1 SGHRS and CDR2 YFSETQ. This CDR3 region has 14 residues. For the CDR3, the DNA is TGCGCCAGCAGCTTGGGACAGGGGTTTGGACCCCTCCACTTT. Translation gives CASSLGQGFGPLHF.

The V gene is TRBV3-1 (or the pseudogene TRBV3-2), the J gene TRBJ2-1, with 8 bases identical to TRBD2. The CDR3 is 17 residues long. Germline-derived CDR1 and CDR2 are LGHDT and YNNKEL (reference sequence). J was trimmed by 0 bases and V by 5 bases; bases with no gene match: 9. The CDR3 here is CASSFRSSGSSYNEQFF. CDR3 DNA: TGTGCCAGCAGCTTCCGTTCGAGCGGGAGCTCCTACAATGAGCAGTTCTTC.

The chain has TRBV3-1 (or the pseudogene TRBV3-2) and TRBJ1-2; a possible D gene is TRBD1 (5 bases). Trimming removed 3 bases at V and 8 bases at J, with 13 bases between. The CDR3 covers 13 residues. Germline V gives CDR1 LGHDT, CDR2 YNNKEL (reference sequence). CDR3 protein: CASSQGPWEGYTF. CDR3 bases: TGTGCCAGCAGCCAGGGGCCTTGGGAAGGCTACACCTTC.

DNA for the CDR3: TGTGCCAGCAGTGAGCCGGGTCAACAGAACACTGAAGCTTTCTTT. This codes for CASSEPGQQNTEAFF. The J gene is TRBJ1-1, the V gene TRBV6-1; no reliable D call. V was trimmed by 3 bases and J by 1 base, leaving 12 bases between them. The CDR3 is 15 amino acids. Germline-derived CDR1 and CDR2 are MNHNS and SASEGT.

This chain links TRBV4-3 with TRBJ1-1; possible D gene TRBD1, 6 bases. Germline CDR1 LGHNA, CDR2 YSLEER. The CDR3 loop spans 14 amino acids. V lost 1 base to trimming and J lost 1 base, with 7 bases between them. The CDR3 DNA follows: TGCGCCAGCAGCCAAGTACAGGGGAACACTGAAGCTTTCTTT. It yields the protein CASSQVQGNTEAFF.

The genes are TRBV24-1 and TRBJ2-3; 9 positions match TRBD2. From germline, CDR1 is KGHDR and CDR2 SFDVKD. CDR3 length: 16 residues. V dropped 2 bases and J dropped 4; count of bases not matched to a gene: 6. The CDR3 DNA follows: TGTGCCACCAGTGATTCATCCTGGACTAGCGCAGATACGCAGTATTTT. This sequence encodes CATSDSSWTSADTQYF.

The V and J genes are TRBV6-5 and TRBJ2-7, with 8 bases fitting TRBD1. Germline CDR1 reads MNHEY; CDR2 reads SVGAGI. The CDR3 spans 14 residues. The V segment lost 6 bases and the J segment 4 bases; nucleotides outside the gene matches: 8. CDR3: CASREGTGAYEQYF. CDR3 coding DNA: TGTGCCAGCAGGGAGGGGACAGGAGCTTACGAGCAGTACTTC.

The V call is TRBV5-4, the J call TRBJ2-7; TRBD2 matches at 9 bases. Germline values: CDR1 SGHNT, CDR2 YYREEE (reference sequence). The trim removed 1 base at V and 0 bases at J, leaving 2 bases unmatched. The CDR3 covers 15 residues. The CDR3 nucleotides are TGTGCCAGCAGCTTGCGCGGGGGGGGCTCCTACGAGCAGTACTTC. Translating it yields CASSLRGGGSYEQYF.

The CDR3 protein is CASSPGQATEAFF. CDR3 coding DNA: TGCGCCAGCAGCCCCGGACAGGCCACTGAAGCTTTCTTT. The chain joins TRBV4-1 to TRBJ1-1, with 7 bases that match TRBD1. V was pared by 4 bases and J by 4 bases, with 3 bases of the junction left unmatched. The CDR3 has 13 amino acids. Per germline, CDR1 MGHRA and CDR2 YSYEKL.

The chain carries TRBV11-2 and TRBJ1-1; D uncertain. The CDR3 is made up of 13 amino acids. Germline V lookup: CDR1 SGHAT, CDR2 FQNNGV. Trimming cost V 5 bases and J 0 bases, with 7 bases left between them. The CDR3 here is CASSLTLNTEAFF. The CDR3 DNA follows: TGTGCCAGCAGCCTCACACTGAACACTGAAGCTTTCTTT.

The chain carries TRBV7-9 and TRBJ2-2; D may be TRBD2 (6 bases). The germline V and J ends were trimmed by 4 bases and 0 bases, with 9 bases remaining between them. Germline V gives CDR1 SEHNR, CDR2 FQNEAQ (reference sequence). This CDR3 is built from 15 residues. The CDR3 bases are TGTGCCAGCAGCTCTGGACTAACGAACACCGGGGAGCTGTTTTTT. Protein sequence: CASSSGLTNTGELFF.

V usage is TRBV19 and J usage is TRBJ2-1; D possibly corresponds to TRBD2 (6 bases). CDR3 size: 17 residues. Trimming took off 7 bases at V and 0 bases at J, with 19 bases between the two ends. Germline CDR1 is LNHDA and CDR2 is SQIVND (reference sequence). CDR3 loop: CASTGGSGARSYNEQFF. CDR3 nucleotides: TGTGCCAGTACTGGGGGTAGCGGTGCCCGCTCCTACAATGAGCAGTTCTTC.

This CDR3 is CASSLEPGLANQETQYF. CDR3 sequence (DNA): TGTGCCAGCAGCTTGGAACCGGGACTAGCGAACCAAGAGACCCAGTACTTC. The chain links TRBV5-4 to TRBJ2-5; the match to TRBD2 covers 10 bases. Germline assignment: CDR1 SGHNT and CDR2 YYREEE (reference sequence). This CDR3 has 17 amino acids. V dropped 0 bases and J dropped 0; count of bases not matched to a gene: 5.

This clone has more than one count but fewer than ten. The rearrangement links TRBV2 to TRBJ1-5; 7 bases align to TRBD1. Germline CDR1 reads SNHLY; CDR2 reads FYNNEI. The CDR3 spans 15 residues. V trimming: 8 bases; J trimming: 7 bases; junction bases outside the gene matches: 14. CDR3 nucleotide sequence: TGTGCCAGCTCAACCTCAGGGGGATCCAGACAGCCCCAGCATTTT. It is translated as CASSTSGGSRQPQHF.

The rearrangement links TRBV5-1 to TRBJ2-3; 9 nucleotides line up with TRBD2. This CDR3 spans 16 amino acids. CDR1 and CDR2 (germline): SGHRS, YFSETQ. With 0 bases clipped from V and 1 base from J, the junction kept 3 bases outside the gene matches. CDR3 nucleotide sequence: TGCGCCAGCAGCTTGGAGCGGGGGGACGGCACAGATACGCAGTATTTT. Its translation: CASSLERGDGTDTQYF.